The entry that follows covers one T cell receptor (beta chain) sequence. The antigen it binds to is not known. This entry comes from a study of synovial regulatory T cells in juvenile arthritis (dated by TCRdb to 2014 to 2015). The study in broad terms: Of the sequenced patients, several received methotrexate, one received methotrexate plus infliximab, a few were therapy-naive, and one had no treatment information. TCRbeta CDR3 repertoires of blood iaTreg cells, other blood Treg cells and synovial fluid Treg cells from matched patient samples were compared in the study. Effector T cell subsets were also sequenced in the study cohort for comparisons, but only blood and synovial fluid Treg cells are covered by the Treg dataset alone. Treg and Teff subsets from approximately ten JIA patients with active disease were included in the TCR repertoire comparisons. The research as a whole found: Blood iaTreg cells showed lower TCR diversity than other blood Treg cells, consistent with antigen-driven expansion. Synovial Treg cells shared more CDR3 sequences with iaTreg cells than with other blood Treg cells, and Chao-Jaccard similarity confirmed that synovial Treg cells were more closely related to iaTreg cells. Across patients, iaTreg TCR repertoires were largely private and overlapped partially with synovial Teff repertoires and blood CPL repertoires.

The CDR3 runs 15 residues from the cysteine to the phenylalanine. The DNA sequence is not available. The CDR1 and CDR2 encoded by the germline V gene are MDHEN and SYDVKM. Preparation of the library involved the immunoSEQ multiplex PCR assay. TCRbeta CDR3 sequencing was carried out by Adaptive Biotechnologies. The published analysis was carried out like this. Repertoire similarity was assessed with the Chao-modified Jaccard index and with the median clonotype overlap from 200 random subsamples of equal sample size. The similarity analyses were run on either productive nucleotide sequences or amino acid sequences translated in silico. Hierarchical clustering with single linkage and t-SNE based on Chao-modified Jaccard distances were used to compare repertoires. After normalising for sample size, the researchers measured repertoire diversity with the Renyi index across a range of alpha values. TCRdb took over this immuneACCESS table, retaining in-frame rearrangements with V and J assigned. Such tables are incomplete; in checked studies, under half of the missing clones stem from an unresolved V gene, and the remainder is unexplained. The DNA gave D and trimming, while V, J and clone size come from that table. The sample table records 8,000 to 10,000 clones. 0.9% to 1.4% of the sample comes from the top ten.

TCR repertoire donors were about eleven juvenile idiopathic arthritis patients with active disease who had not reached inactive disease, 3 polyarticular and 8 oligoarticular. The TCR-sequenced patients had a median age of around 11 years (range about 2.3-25) and median disease duration of about 7 years (range 0.2-19.1). Samples for TCR repertoire analysis were collected at two centres in Italy. Peripheral blood mononuclear cells were separated on a Histopaque-1077 density gradient and then cryopreserved in about 90% FCS with roughly 10% DMSO. This receptor was identified in a donor younger than 30 with juvenile idiopathic arthritis. Recombination linked TRBV28 to TRBJ1-4; the TCRdb call, TRBD1, lacks DNA for checking. The specimen sequenced was Treg cells from blood. According to the study, the label for this sample's cell subset or site signals: remaining (HLA-DR-negative) circulating blood Treg cells. CDR3 loop: CASSSYRAANEKLFF.